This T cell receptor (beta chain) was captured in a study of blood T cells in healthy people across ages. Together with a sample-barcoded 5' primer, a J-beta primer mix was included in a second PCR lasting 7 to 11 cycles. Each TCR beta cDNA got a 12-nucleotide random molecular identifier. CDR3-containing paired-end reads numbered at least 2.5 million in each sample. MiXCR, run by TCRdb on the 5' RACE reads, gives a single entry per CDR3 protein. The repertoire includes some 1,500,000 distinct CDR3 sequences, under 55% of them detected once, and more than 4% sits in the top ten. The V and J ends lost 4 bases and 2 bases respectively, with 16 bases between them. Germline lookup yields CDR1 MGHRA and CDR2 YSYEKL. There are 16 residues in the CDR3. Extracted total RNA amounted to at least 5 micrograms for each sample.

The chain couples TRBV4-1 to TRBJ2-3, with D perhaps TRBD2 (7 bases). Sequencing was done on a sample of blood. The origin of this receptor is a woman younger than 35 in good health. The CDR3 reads CASSPGDYASTDTQYF. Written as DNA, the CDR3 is TGCGCCAGCAGCCCAGGGGACTATGCCTCCACAGATACGCAGTATTTT.